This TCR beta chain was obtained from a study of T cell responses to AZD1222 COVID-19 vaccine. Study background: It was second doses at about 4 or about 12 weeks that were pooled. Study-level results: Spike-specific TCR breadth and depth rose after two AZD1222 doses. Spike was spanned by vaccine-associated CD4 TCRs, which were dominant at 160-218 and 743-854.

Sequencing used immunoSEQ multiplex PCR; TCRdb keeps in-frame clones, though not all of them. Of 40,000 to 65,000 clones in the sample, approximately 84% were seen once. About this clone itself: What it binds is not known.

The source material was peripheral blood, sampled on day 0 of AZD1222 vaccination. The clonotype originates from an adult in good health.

The CDR3 DNA follows: TGTGCCAGCAGCCCCTCCCTAAGTGGCAGGGGGGTGAACACTGAAGCTTTCTTT. Its protein product is CASSPSLSGRGVNTEAFF. The V gene is TRBV28, the J gene TRBJ1-1; 7 nucleotides agree with TRBD1. J lost 0 bases, V lost 6 bases, and 16 bases had no gene match. The CDR3 consists of 18 residues. Germline CDR1 and CDR2: MDHEN and SYDVKM. The whole variable domain, filled in from reference TRBV28 and TRBJ1-1, reads DVKVTQSSRYLVKRTGEKVFLECVQDMDHENMFWYRQDPGLGLRLIYFSYDVKMKEKGDIPEGYSVSREKKERFSLILESASTNQTSMYLCASSPSLSGRGVNTEAFFGQGTRLTVV.